This is a list of T cell receptor beta chains from one sample in a study of blood T cells in healthy people across ages. TCRdb analysed the 5' RACE reads with MiXCR anew, one entry per CDR3 protein. Among 1.5 million to 2 million distinct CDR3 sequences listed, roughly 27% were seen once. Sequencing input: blood. The receptors were sampled from a young woman in good health. CDR3s include the opening cysteine and the closing phenylalanine or tryptophan. The D gene is left open where the match is weak. Some rows mark clone size as missing; the rest say once, few, many or name a class of expanded clone.

d_call: TRBD2
v_call: TRBV5-1
j_call: TRBJ2-3
clone_size: -
cdr3_nt: TGCGCCGGCAGTGCGAGCGGGGGGATCACAGATACGCAGTATTTT
cdr3_aa: CAGSASGGITDTQYF

d_call: -
v_call: TRBV29-1
j_call: TRBJ2-7
clone_size: many
cdr3_nt: TGCAGCGTTGAAGCTAGCTCTTCCTACGAGCAGTACTTC
cdr3_aa: CSVEASSSYEQYF

d_call: -
v_call: TRBV25-1
j_call: TRBJ2-6
clone_size: many
cdr3_nt: TGTGCCAGCAGTGAATATGAGACCTCTGGGGCCAACGTCCTGACTTTC
cdr3_aa: CASSEYETSGANVLTF

d_call: -
v_call: TRBV27
j_call: TRBJ2-3
clone_size: few
cdr3_nt: TGTGCCAGCAGTTTCGTAGGCTTAGAGTCAGATACGCAGTATTTT
cdr3_aa: CASSFVGLESDTQYF

d_call: TRBD1
v_call: TRBV5-1
j_call: TRBJ2-4
clone_size: few
cdr3_nt: TGCGCCAGCAGCCCGGGACAGGGTGGCAATGAGCAGTACTTC
cdr3_aa: CASSPGQGGNEQYF

d_call: -
v_call: TRBV18
j_call: TRBJ2-1
clone_size: many
cdr3_nt: TGTGCCAGCTCACCATCGGGGTTGGGGGAGCAGTTCTTC
cdr3_aa: CASSPSGLGEQFF

d_call: TRBD2
v_call: TRBV10-3
j_call: TRBJ2-5
clone_size: many
cdr3_nt: TGTGCCACCTCCGGGGGGCTAGCGGGGGGGCTGATGGAAGAGACCCAGTACTTC
cdr3_aa: CATSGGLAGGLMEETQYF

d_call: TRBD2
v_call: TRBV5-1
j_call: TRBJ2-1
clone_size: few
cdr3_nt: TGCGCCAGCAGCTTGGGGGCCAGGCGGGGGGGCCTAACCGTCTACAATGAGCAGTTCTTC
cdr3_aa: CASSLGARRGGLTVYNEQFF

d_call: TRBD2
v_call: TRBV27
j_call: TRBJ2-2
clone_size: -
cdr3_nt: TGTGCCAGCAAACGGGAGAAGCGGGAGGGGACCGGGGAGCTGTTTTTT
cdr3_aa: CASKREKREGTGELFF

d_call: TRBD1
v_call: TRBV5-1
j_call: TRBJ2-7
clone_size: few
cdr3_nt: TGCGCCAGCAGCTTGGAGGGACAGGGTATTTACGAGCAGTACTTC
cdr3_aa: CASSLEGQGIYEQYF

d_call: -
v_call: TRBV28
j_call: TRBJ1-5
clone_size: -
cdr3_nt: TGTGCCAGCAGTTTCGGTCTGGGAAATCAGCCCCAGCATTTT
cdr3_aa: CASSFGLGNQPQHF

d_call: -
v_call: TRBV29-1
j_call: TRBJ2-5
clone_size: few
cdr3_nt: TGCAGCGTTGAAGATCTCGGCCGCAGGGGTAGAGACTTC
cdr3_aa: CSVEDLGRRGRDF

d_call: TRBD1
v_call: TRBV11-2
j_call: TRBJ1-2
clone_size: -
cdr3_nt: TGTGCCAGCAGCCCTCGTAAAAAAACAGGGGAAGGAGCTAACTACGGCTACACCTTC
cdr3_aa: CASSPRKKTGEGANYGYTF

d_call: -
v_call: TRBV2
j_call: TRBJ2-3
clone_size: -
cdr3_nt: TGTGCCAGCAGTGAGTTCAGGGGGGGCACAGATACGCAGTATTTT
cdr3_aa: CASSEFRGGTDTQYF

d_call: -
v_call: TRBV3-1
j_call: TRBJ2-1
clone_size: -
cdr3_nt: TGTGCCAGCAGCAATAGGACTGGCAATGAGCAGTTCTTC
cdr3_aa: CASSNRTGNEQFF

d_call: TRBD2
v_call: TRBV20-1
j_call: TRBJ2-7
clone_size: few
cdr3_nt: TGCAGTGCTAGACTAACGACTAGCGGGGCCTACGAGCAGTACTTC
cdr3_aa: CSARLTTSGAYEQYF

d_call: TRBD1
v_call: TRBV20-1
j_call: TRBJ1-2
clone_size: -
cdr3_nt: TGCAGTGCCACCAGGGGGGGGAGAAACTATGGCTACACCTTC
cdr3_aa: CSATRGGRNYGYTF

d_call: -
v_call: TRBV5-1
j_call: TRBJ1-4
clone_size: many
cdr3_nt: TGCGCCAGCAGCGTGTCCCCTACCAATGAAAAACTGTTTTTT
cdr3_aa: CASSVSPTNEKLFF

d_call: TRBD1
v_call: TRBV7-2
j_call: TRBJ2-1
clone_size: -
cdr3_nt: TGTGCCAGCGGCGCCCAGACAGGGAATTTGAATGAGCAGTTCTTC
cdr3_aa: CASGAQTGNLNEQFF

d_call: -
v_call: TRBV20-1
j_call: TRBJ2-3
clone_size: -
cdr3_nt: TGCAGTGCCCCGGGACTCACTAGCACAGATACGCAGTATTTT
cdr3_aa: CSAPGLTSTDTQYF

d_call: -
v_call: TRBV18
j_call: TRBJ2-7
clone_size: -
cdr3_nt: TGTGCCAGCTCACCACGGGCAGGGAAAACCTACGAGCAGTACTTC
cdr3_aa: CASSPRAGKTYEQYF

d_call: TRBD1
v_call: TRBV5-1
j_call: TRBJ1-1
clone_size: -
cdr3_nt: TGCGCCAGCAGCACTGACAGGGGGCGAGACACTGAAGCTTTCTTT
cdr3_aa: CASSTDRGRDTEAFF

d_call: -
v_call: TRBV20-1
j_call: TRBJ1-5
clone_size: -
cdr3_nt: TGCAGTGCTAGAGGAAGCGCCTTGTATAGCAATCAGCCCCAGCATTTT
cdr3_aa: CSARGSALYSNQPQHF

d_call: -
v_call: TRBV5-6
j_call: TRBJ1-1
clone_size: -
cdr3_nt: TGTGCCAGCAGCTGGGTGCAGGCCAACACTGAAGCTTTCTTT
cdr3_aa: CASSWVQANTEAFF

d_call: -
v_call: TRBV5-5
j_call: TRBJ2-6
clone_size: many
cdr3_nt: TGTGCCAGCAGCTTGTCATCGTATGGAGGGACGTCCTCTGGGGCCAACGTCCTGACTTTC
cdr3_aa: CASSLSSYGGTSSGANVLTF

d_call: TRBD1
v_call: TRBV5-5
j_call: TRBJ2-5
clone_size: -
cdr3_nt: TGTGCCAGCGGCATAGGGGGACAGCCAGAGACCCAGTACTTC
cdr3_aa: CASGIGGQPETQYF

d_call: -
v_call: TRBV7-3
j_call: TRBJ2-3
clone_size: few
cdr3_nt: TGTGCCAGCAGCGCCTTAGGGGGGGTATCCCTCACAGATACGCAGTATTTT
cdr3_aa: CASSALGGVSLTDTQYF

d_call: TRBD2
v_call: TRBV7-2
j_call: TRBJ2-5
clone_size: few
cdr3_nt: TGTGCCAGCAGCTTAGAGGTACTAGCGGGAGGACTCCAAGAGACCCAGTACTTC
cdr3_aa: CASSLEVLAGGLQETQYF

d_call: TRBD1
v_call: TRBV6-1
j_call: TRBJ2-3
clone_size: many
cdr3_nt: TGTGCCAGCAGGGATCCGGGACAGGGGACAGATACGCAGTATTTT
cdr3_aa: CASRDPGQGTDTQYF

d_call: TRBD1
v_call: TRBV18
j_call: TRBJ2-7
clone_size: many
cdr3_nt: TGTGCCAGCTCTGCGGACAGGGAGGCCTACGAGCAGTACTTC
cdr3_aa: CASSADREAYEQYF

d_call: TRBD2
v_call: TRBV7-2
j_call: TRBJ2-1
clone_size: few
cdr3_nt: TGTGCCAGCAGCCCCCACCGGGGCAGCGGGAGATCATGGGAGCAGTTCTTC
cdr3_aa: CASSPHRGSGRSWEQFF

d_call: -
v_call: TRBV20-1
j_call: TRBJ1-2
clone_size: few
cdr3_nt: TGCAGTGCTAGATTGCAGTCTGGCTACACCTTC
cdr3_aa: CSARLQSGYTF

d_call: TRBD2
v_call: TRBV20-1
j_call: TRBJ2-7
clone_size: -
cdr3_nt: TGCAGTGCTGGGACTAGCGGGAGGAGCGAGCAGTACTTC
cdr3_aa: CSAGTSGRSEQYF

d_call: TRBD2
v_call: TRBV20-1
j_call: TRBJ2-1
clone_size: many
cdr3_nt: TGCAGTGCCCGTCTAGCGGGAAGAGACAATGAGCAGTTCTTC
cdr3_aa: CSARLAGRDNEQFF

d_call: -
v_call: TRBV20-1
j_call: TRBJ1-2
clone_size: many
cdr3_nt: TGCAGTGCTCGCTCAGCCCGCGGGGGGTATGGCTACACCTTC
cdr3_aa: CSARSARGGYGYTF

d_call: -
v_call: TRBV11-2
j_call: TRBJ2-2
clone_size: -
cdr3_nt: TGTGCCACGGGCTTGAACGCCGGGGAGCTGTTTTTT
cdr3_aa: CATGLNAGELFF

d_call: -
v_call: TRBV29-1
j_call: TRBJ2-7
clone_size: -
cdr3_nt: TGCAGCGTTGTGGGGAAAAACGAGCAGTACTTC
cdr3_aa: CSVVGKNEQYF

d_call: TRBD2
v_call: TRBV20-1
j_call: TRBJ2-5
clone_size: few
cdr3_nt: TGCAGTGCTCCGCCGGCGGGGGGGCCGGGTGAGACCCAGTACTTC
cdr3_aa: CSAPPAGGPGETQYF

d_call: TRBD2
v_call: TRBV30
j_call: TRBJ2-2
clone_size: -
cdr3_nt: TGTGCCTGGAGTGTACTTAGCGGGAAACTCACCGGGGAGCTGTTTTTT
cdr3_aa: CAWSVLSGKLTGELFF

d_call: TRBD2
v_call: TRBV20-1
j_call: TRBJ2-7
clone_size: -
cdr3_nt: TGCAGTGCTAGCGAACTAGCGGGATCCCCTCTCTCCTACGAGCAGTACTTC
cdr3_aa: CSASELAGSPLSYEQYF

d_call: -
v_call: TRBV12-3/TRBV12-4
j_call: TRBJ2-5
clone_size: -
cdr3_nt: TGTGCCAGCAGTCAGCCCGTAGGGCCTCCAGAGACCCAGTACTTC
cdr3_aa: CASSQPVGPPETQYF

d_call: TRBD1
v_call: TRBV7-2
j_call: TRBJ2-1
clone_size: -
cdr3_nt: TGTGCCAGCAGCAACCGGGACAGGGGGCGTTTCCCGCATGAGCAGTTCTTC
cdr3_aa: CASSNRDRGRFPHEQFF

d_call: -
v_call: TRBV12-3/TRBV12-4
j_call: TRBJ1-2
clone_size: -
cdr3_nt: TGTGCCAGCAGCTCCAAGGGACCGAGACCTGGCTACACCTTC
cdr3_aa: CASSSKGPRPGYTF

d_call: -
v_call: TRBV6-2/TRBV6-3
j_call: TRBJ2-7
clone_size: once
cdr3_nt: TGTGCCAGTAGTATTAGAGGGGACGCGTCCTACGAGCAGTACTTC
cdr3_aa: CASSIRGDASYEQYF

d_call: -
v_call: TRBV6-1
j_call: TRBJ1-2
clone_size: many
cdr3_nt: TGTGCCAGCAGTGAGCCAGGCCATATCTATGGCTACACCTTC
cdr3_aa: CASSEPGHIYGYTF